This entry lists 21 T cell receptor beta chains sequenced from one sample in a study of T cells in Graves' hyperthyroidism and ophthalmopathy. Template material for amplifying TCR beta CDR3 regions consisted of RNA transcripts. The TCR CDR3 first-round RT-PCR relied on the HTBI primer set. TCRdb fed the multiplex PCR reads into MiXCR, producing one record per CDR3 protein. The profile covers 450,000 to 700,000 distinct CDR3 sequences, with about 43% appearing a single time and around 20% taken by the ten largest. The sequenced material came from peripheral blood or thyroid tissue (not recorded which). The receptors here all came from an adult woman with Graves' disease, either hyperthyroidism or ophthalmopathy (not recorded which).

In its sample, this clonotype was seen many times. The chain joins TRBV20-1 to TRBJ2-7; possible D gene TRBD2, 6 bases. CDR1 and CDR2 (germline): DFQATT, SNEGSKA (reference sequence). The CDR3 has 16 amino acids. Trimming removed 4 bases from V and 3 bases from J, with 22 bases in between. The CDR3 DNA reads TGCAGTGCTACACCCCCTGGAAGCGGGTTAAGCTACGAGCAGTACTTC. This translates into CSATPPGSGLSYEQYF.

This clonotype was found a few times. The CDR3 spells CSVRDNWPGNTIYF. CDR3 coding DNA: TGCAGCGTCCGGGACAACTGGCCTGGAAACACCATATATTTT. J is TRBJ1-3 and V is TRBV29-1; D perhaps matches TRBD1 (6 bases). V was clipped by 6 bases and J by 2 bases, with 14 bases between them. Germline values: CDR1 SQVTM, CDR2 ANQGSEA. CDR3 length equals 14 residues.

The chain is built from TRBV12-3 or TRBV12-4 and TRBJ1-6, with TRBD1 matching 7 bases. There are 13 residues in the CDR3. After removal of 7 bases from V and 10 bases from J, the junction contained 7 bases not matched to a gene. The CDR3 loop is CASKGTAASPLHF. The CDR3 nucleotides are TGTGCCAGCAAGGGGACAGCTGCCTCACCCCTCCACTTT.

This chain links TRBV10-3 with TRBJ2-7; 8 bases match TRBD1. The V segment lost 6 bases and the J segment 8 bases; nucleotides outside the gene matches: 15. The CDR3 is 15 amino acids. The germline V gene encodes CDR1 ENHRY and CDR2 SYGVKD. CDR3 loop: CAISLQGGDQPQQYF. The CDR3 nucleotides are TGTGCCATCAGCCTACAGGGGGGCGATCAGCCCCAGCAGTACTTC.

At least ten counts were recorded for this clonotype. J is TRBJ2-7 and V is TRBV5-1, with 7 bases that match TRBD2. CDR1 is SGHRS and CDR2 is YFSETQ in the germline V gene. The CDR3 length is 16 residues. V was pared by 1 base and J by 3 bases, with 10 bases of the junction left unmatched. CDR3 region: CASSLSAGVVIYEQYF. The CDR3 nucleotides read TGCGCCAGCAGCTTGTCGGCGGGAGTGGTAATCTACGAGCAGTACTTC. The variable domain in full, with the rest retrieved from reference TRBV5-1 and TRBJ2-7, is KAGVTQTPRYLIKTRGQQVTLSCSPISGHRSVSWYQQTPGQGLQFLFEYFSETQRNKGNFPGRFSGRQFSNSRSEMNVSTLELGDSALYLCASSLSAGVVIYEQYFGPGTRLTVT.

This clonotype appeared many times. This chain links TRBV28 with TRBJ1-5, with D unclear. The CDR3 has 9 residues. CDR1 MDHEN and CDR2 SYDVKM come from the germline V gene. V lost 5 bases and J 16 bases, leaving 9 bases between the germline ends. The CDR3 region has the DNA TGTGCCAGCAGTCCCCCCAGACATTTT. It specifies CASSPPRHF.

This chain connects TRBV20-1 to TRBJ2-5; D may match TRBD1 or TRBD2 (6 bases each). CDR3 length equals 14 residues. The V end lost 5 bases, the J end lost 2 bases, and 15 bases lay between the germline ends. Germline CDR1 is DFQATT and CDR2 is SNEGSKA (reference sequence). The CDR3 DNA reads TGCAGTGCTCTAGCGCCGACAGGACAAGAGACCCAGTACTTC. This translates into CSALAPTGQETQYF.

The J gene is TRBJ2-5, the V gene TRBV10-3, with 10 bases that match TRBD2. The CDR3 totals 15 residues. Germline lookup yields CDR1 ENHRY and CDR2 SYGVKD. J was trimmed by 2 bases and V by 4 bases; bases with no gene match: 4. Written as DNA, the CDR3 is TGTGCCATCAGTGCTAGCGGGAGAGGGCAAGAGACCCAGTACTTC. Protein: CAISASGRGQETQYF.

As concerns this clonotype: One end of the junction varies from germline; a read error may be responsible. The chain carries TRBV20-1 and TRBJ1-4; D is unresolved. This CDR3 has 12 amino acids. Germline V gene lookup returns CDR1 DFQATT and CDR2 SNEGSKA (reference sequence). The CDR3 region has the DNA TGCAGTGCGTTGTCTTTGGGAGAAAAACTGCTTTTT. This codes for CSALSLGEKLLF.

This clonotype was detected many times. The J gene is TRBJ1-1, the V gene TRBV5-1; perhaps TRBD1 as D (5 bases). CDR1 and CDR2 from the germline V gene are SGHRS and YFSETQ. The CDR3 totals 15 residues. V dropped 0 bases and J dropped 3 bases, with 12 bases sitting between them. The CDR3 is CASSLGAGRDTEAFF. CDR3 in DNA: TGCGCCAGCAGCTTGGGGGCAGGGCGGGACACTGAAGCTTTCTTT.

This chain's CDR3 is CAWSEIGDLGNTEAFF. The CDR3 bases are TGTGCCTGGAGTGAGATCGGGGATCTGGGGAACACTGAAGCTTTCTTT. The chain is built from TRBV30 and TRBJ1-1; D is undetermined. The CDR3 length is 16 residues. Trimming took 1 base from V and 1 from J, leaving 16 bases between them. Germline lookup yields CDR1 GTSNPN and CDR2 SVGIG (reference sequence).

To note about this clonotype: This CDR3 is missing its conserved last phenylalanine or tryptophan, likely due to a read error. The chain employs TRBV10-3 and TRBJ1-1; D gene uncertain. The V end was cut by 7 bases, the J end by 6 bases, with 18 bases between. The CDR3 is made up of 14 amino acids. Germline loops: CDR1 ENHRY, CDR2 SYGVKD. CDR3: CAITRRIAGAEAFL. The CDR3 DNA follows: TGTGCCATCACCCGACGGATTGCTGGGGCTGAAGCTTTCCTT.

This clonotype was seen just once. The gene calls are TRBV2 and TRBJ1-1; 9 bases agree with TRBD1. After removal of 3 bases from V and 4 bases from J, the junction contained 3 bases not matched to a gene. The CDR3 has 14 residues. The germline V gene has CDR1 SNHLY and CDR2 FYNNEI. The CDR3 loop is CASSDGTGPTEAFF. CDR3 sequence (DNA): TGTGCCAGCAGTGATGGGACAGGGCCCACTGAAGCTTTCTTT.

There are a few counts of this clonotype. The chain is built from TRBV7-2 and TRBJ2-2; D is perhaps TRBD2 (5 bases). Germline CDR1 SGHTA, CDR2 FQGNSA. The V and J ends lost 5 bases and 7 bases respectively, with 11 bases between them. The CDR3 spans 13 residues. The CDR3 region is CASSNGVFGELFF. The CDR3 DNA sequence: TGTGCCAGCAGCAACGGGGTGTTCGGGGAGCTGTTTTTT. The full variable domain, its missing parts supplied by reference TRBV7-2 and TRBJ2-2, is GAGVSQSPSNKVTEKGKDVELRCDPISGHTALYWYRQSLGQGLEFLIYFQGNSAPDKSGLPSDRFSAERTGGSVSTLTIQRTQQEDSAVYLCASSNGVFGELFFGEGSRLTVL.

This clonotype was seen many times. This sequence joins TRBV5-1 and TRBJ2-2; a possible D gene is TRBD2 (5 bases). V dropped 7 bases and J dropped 1 base, with 8 bases sitting between them. Germline CDR1 reads SGHRS; CDR2 reads YFSETQ. The CDR3 totals 13 residues. CDR3 nucleotide sequence: TGCGCCAGCGGGAGCCAGAACACCGGGGAGCTGTTTTTT. Translating it yields CASGSQNTGELFF.

This chain connects TRBV7-3 to TRBJ1-6; D gene ambiguous. V was pared by 3 bases and J by 8 bases, with 11 bases between. Germline loops: CDR1 SGHTA, CDR2 FQGTGA. CDR3 length equals 14 residues. CDR3 in amino acids: CASSLEREHSPLHF. The CDR3 DNA sequence: TGTGCCAGCAGCTTGGAAAGGGAGCATTCACCCCTCCACTTT.

At least ten counts were recorded for this clonotype. This rearrangement joins TRBV20-1 to TRBJ2-7; D possibly matches TRBD1 or TRBD2 (5 bases each). There are 14 residues in the CDR3. V gave up 6 bases and J gave up 4 bases, with 19 bases separating them. Germline V gene sequence: CDR1 DFQATT, CDR2 SNEGSKA (reference sequence). The CDR3 protein is CSAQPVNWGYEQYF. CDR3 DNA sequence: TGCAGTGCCCAGCCAGTAAATTGGGGGTACGAGCAGTACTTC.

There are many counts of this clonotype. The rearrangement links TRBV15 to TRBJ1-1, with a possible D match to TRBD1 (6 bases). Trimming left V 8 bases short and J 5 bases short, with 18 bases between. CDR3 length: 14 residues. Germline CDR1 is LNHNV and CDR2 is YYDKDF (reference sequence). The CDR3 region has the DNA TGTGCCACCCACCGAGGGGGAGGAAGAACTGAAGCTTTCTTT. Encoded protein: CATHRGGGRTEAFF.

This clonotype was detected ten times or more. The chain carries TRBV7-9 and TRBJ1-1, with D possibly TRBD1 on 6 matching bases. This CDR3 comprises 18 residues. V lost 1 base, J lost 11 bases, and 29 bases lay in between. Germline values: CDR1 SEHNR, CDR2 FQNEAQ (reference sequence). This CDR3 is CASSLGPRGGGFNEMAFF. CDR3 bases: TGTGCCAGCAGCTTAGGGCCCCGTGGTGGGGGCTTTAATGAAATGGCTTTCTTT.

This clonotype was counted once. The CDR3 DNA sequence: TGTGCCAGCAGTCTCATAGGGGGGCGTAATGAAAAACTGTTTTTT. Translation: CASSLIGGRNEKLFF. The V gene is TRBV25-1, the J gene TRBJ1-4, with TRBD1 as a possible D gene (6 bases). With 5 bases removed from V and 4 bases from J, the gap between germline ends came to 14 bases. CDR3 length: 15 amino acids. Germline CDR1 is MGHDK and CDR2 is SYGVNS. The entire variable domain, with the rest obtained from reference TRBV25-1 and TRBJ1-4, is as follows: EADIYQTPRYLVIGTGKKITLECSQTMGHDKMYWYQQDPGMELHLIHYSYGVNSTEKGDLSSESTVSRIRTEHFPLTLESARPSHTSQYLCASSLIGGRNEKLFFGSGTQLSVL.

In its sample, this clonotype was seen a few times. The chain couples TRBV3-1 to TRBJ1-2, with 7 nucleotides matching TRBD1. CDR3 size: 17 residues. V gave up 4 bases and J gave up 1 base; unmatched junction bases: 12. CDR1 and CDR2 from the germline V gene are LGHDT and YNNKEL (reference sequence). CDR3 in amino acids: CASSRRTGTLLNYGYTF. In DNA, the CDR3 is TGTGCCAGCAGCCGGAGGACAGGCACCCTACTTAACTATGGCTACACCTTC. The complete variable domain, with remaining parts taken from reference TRBV3-1 and TRBJ1-2, reads DTAVSQTPKYLVTQMGNDKSIKCEQNLGHDTMYWYKQDSKKFLKIMFSYNNKELIINETVPNRFSPKSPDKAHLNLHINSLELGDSAVYFCASSRRTGTLLNYGYTFGSGTRLTVV.